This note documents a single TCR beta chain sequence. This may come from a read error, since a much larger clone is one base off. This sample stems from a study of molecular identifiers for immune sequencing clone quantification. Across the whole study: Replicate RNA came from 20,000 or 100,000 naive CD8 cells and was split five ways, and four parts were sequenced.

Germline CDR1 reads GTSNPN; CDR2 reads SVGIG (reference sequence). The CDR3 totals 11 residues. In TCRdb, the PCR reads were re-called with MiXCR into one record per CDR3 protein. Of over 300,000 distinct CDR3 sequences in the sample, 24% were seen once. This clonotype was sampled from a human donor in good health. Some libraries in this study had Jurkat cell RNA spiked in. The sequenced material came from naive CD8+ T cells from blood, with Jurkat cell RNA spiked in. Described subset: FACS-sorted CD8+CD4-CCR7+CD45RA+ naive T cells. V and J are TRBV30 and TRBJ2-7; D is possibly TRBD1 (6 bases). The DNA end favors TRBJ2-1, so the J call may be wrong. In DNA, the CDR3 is TGTGCCTGGAGTCAGGGGTACGAGCAGTTCTTC. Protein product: CAWSQGYEQFF.